Listed below are T cell receptor beta chains from one sample, sequenced in a study of blood T cell repertoires in COVID-19. The table came from immunoSEQ multiplex PCR; TCRdb's copy has only in-frame clones and leaves some out. Found here are 150,000 to 200,000 clones, around 81% of them singletons; the top ten hold approximately 10%. The sample was peripheral blood. These TCRs come from a woman in her 40s with COVID-19, enrolled during active disease. The CDR3 runs from the conserved cysteine through the conserved F or W. The D gene is left open where the match is weak. The size entry is marked missing in some rows and otherwise reads once, few, many or a size class.

abundance: -
d_gene: TRBD1
j_gene: TRBJ2-5
v_gene: TRBV11-3
CDR3nt: TGTGCCAGCAGCTTGACAGGGGCGTCGGAGACCCAGTACTTC
CDR3aa: CASSLTGASETQYF

abundance: once
d_gene: TRBD2
j_gene: TRBJ2-1
v_gene: TRBV9
CDR3nt: TGTGCCAGCAGCGTAGAAAGGACTAGCGGGATAAGCGATGAGCAGTTCTTC
CDR3aa: CASSVERTSGISDEQFF

abundance: -
d_gene: -
j_gene: TRBJ2-5
v_gene: TRBV28
CDR3nt: TGTGCCAGCAGTTTAGTGAGAGGGGGGACCCAGTACTTC
CDR3aa: CASSLVRGGTQYF

abundance: few
d_gene: -
j_gene: TRBJ1-1
v_gene: TRBV11-1
CDR3nt: TGTGCCAGCAGTCCGAGACACCTTGGAGGAGCTTTCTTT
CDR3aa: CASSPRHLGGAFF

abundance: -
d_gene: -
j_gene: TRBJ2-1
v_gene: TRBV19
CDR3nt: TGTGCCAGTAGCCACCTCGGGGCCTACAATGAGCAGTTCTTC
CDR3aa: CASSHLGAYNEQFF

abundance: -
d_gene: TRBD1
j_gene: TRBJ2-1
v_gene: TRBV29-1
CDR3nt: TGCAGCGTAGACAGGGGGCGCGGTAGAAATAGTAGAAATGAGCAGTTCTTC
CDR3aa: CSVDRGRGRNSRNEQFF

abundance: -
d_gene: -
j_gene: TRBJ1-2
v_gene: TRBV6-5
CDR3nt: TGTGCCAGCAGGCTACAGGGAGTTAACTATGGCTACACCTTC
CDR3aa: CASRLQGVNYGYTF

abundance: -
d_gene: TRBD1
j_gene: TRBJ2-7
v_gene: TRBV5-5
CDR3nt: TGTGCCAGCAACCGACAGGGAATGGCCTACGAGCAGTACTTC
CDR3aa: CASNRQGMAYEQYF

abundance: -
d_gene: TRBD1
j_gene: TRBJ1-2
v_gene: TRBV3-1/TRBV3-2
CDR3nt: TGTGCCAGCAGCCAAGGGGACAGGGTGACGAACTATGGCTACACCTTC
CDR3aa: CASSQGDRVTNYGYTF

abundance: -
d_gene: TRBD2
j_gene: TRBJ2-1
v_gene: TRBV27
CDR3nt: TGTGCCAGCAGTCCACGTAGCGGGAGCTCCTACAATGAGCAGTTCTTC
CDR3aa: CASSPRSGSSYNEQFF

abundance: -
d_gene: TRBD1
j_gene: TRBJ1-5
v_gene: TRBV28
CDR3nt: TGTGCCAGCAGTTTGGGACAGGACAATCAGCCCCAGCATTTT
CDR3aa: CASSLGQDNQPQHF

abundance: -
d_gene: -
j_gene: TRBJ2-7
v_gene: TRBV5-1
CDR3nt: TGCGCCAGCAGCTTGGAACAGGAGTCCTACGAGCAGTACTTC
CDR3aa: CASSLEQESYEQYF

abundance: -
d_gene: TRBD1
j_gene: TRBJ2-7
v_gene: TRBV27
CDR3nt: TGTGCCAGCGCCCCCGGGACAGGCTCCTACGAGCAGTACTTC
CDR3aa: CASAPGTGSYEQYF

abundance: -
d_gene: TRBD2
j_gene: TRBJ2-3
v_gene: TRBV25-1
CDR3nt: TGTGCCAGCAGTGGGCGGGGGGGGCGTGCAGATACGCAGTATTTT
CDR3aa: CASSGRGGRADTQYF

abundance: -
d_gene: TRBD1
j_gene: TRBJ1-3
v_gene: TRBV5-5
CDR3nt: TGTGCCAGCAGCTACGGGACAGGGGGAAACACCATATATTTT
CDR3aa: CASSYGTGGNTIYF

abundance: -
d_gene: -
j_gene: TRBJ1-5
v_gene: TRBV3-1/TRBV3-2
CDR3nt: TGTGCCAGCAGCCCAAACAGGGGCAATCAGCCCCAGCATTTT
CDR3aa: CASSPNRGNQPQHF

abundance: -
d_gene: TRBD2
j_gene: TRBJ2-2
v_gene: TRBV5-1
CDR3nt: TGCGCCAGCAAGGCGGGAGCGGGGAAGACCGGGGAGCTGTTTTTT
CDR3aa: CASKAGAGKTGELFF

abundance: -
d_gene: TRBD1
j_gene: TRBJ1-2
v_gene: TRBV25-1
CDR3nt: TGTGCCAGCAGCCTCGGGACAGGCTCCCACACTTCCTATGGCTACACCTTC
CDR3aa: CASSLGTGSHTSYGYTF

abundance: few
d_gene: -
j_gene: TRBJ2-1
v_gene: TRBV20-1
CDR3nt: TGCAGTGCCACCCGGGGAAATGAGCAGTTCTTC
CDR3aa: CSATRGNEQFF

abundance: -
d_gene: -
j_gene: TRBJ2-1
v_gene: TRBV28
CDR3nt: TGTGCCAGCAGTTTGGGGAGCTCCTACAATGAGCAGTTCTTC
CDR3aa: CASSLGSSYNEQFF

abundance: -
d_gene: -
j_gene: TRBJ2-3
v_gene: TRBV5-4
CDR3nt: TGTGCCAGCAGCACCCCGCCCGGGAGCACAGATACGCAGTATTTT
CDR3aa: CASSTPPGSTDTQYF

abundance: once
d_gene: -
j_gene: TRBJ1-1
v_gene: TRBV5-1
CDR3nt: TGCGCCAGCAGCGAACAGACAGCCATGAACACTGAAGCTTTCTTT
CDR3aa: CASSEQTAMNTEAFF

abundance: -
d_gene: -
j_gene: TRBJ2-1
v_gene: TRBV9
CDR3nt: TGTGCCAGCAACCCCCACGAGGGGGGGGCGAATGAGCAGTTCTTC
CDR3aa: CASNPHEGGANEQFF

abundance: few
d_gene: -
j_gene: TRBJ1-2
v_gene: TRBV6-1
CDR3nt: TGTGCCAGCAGTGAGATTGGGGGGGGCTATGGCTACACCTTC
CDR3aa: CASSEIGGGYGYTF

abundance: -
d_gene: TRBD1
j_gene: TRBJ1-5
v_gene: TRBV7-9
CDR3nt: TGTGCCAGCAGCTTTGAGGGGGCCGCTCAGCCCCAGCATTTT
CDR3aa: CASSFEGAAQPQHF

abundance: -
d_gene: TRBD1
j_gene: TRBJ2-5
v_gene: TRBV10-3
CDR3nt: TGTGCCATTGGAAGGGACAGTCAAGAGACCCAGTACTTC
CDR3aa: CAIGRDSQETQYF

abundance: -
d_gene: -
j_gene: TRBJ2-2
v_gene: TRBV5-1
CDR3nt: TGCGCCAGCAGCCTGGGTAGCACCGGGGAGCTGTTTTTT
CDR3aa: CASSLGSTGELFF

abundance: -
d_gene: TRBD2
j_gene: TRBJ2-1
v_gene: TRBV12-3/TRBV12-4
CDR3nt: TGTGCCAGCAGTTCGGGGGGACCTGAGCAGTTCTTC
CDR3aa: CASSSGGPEQFF

abundance: -
d_gene: -
j_gene: TRBJ2-7
v_gene: TRBV12-3/TRBV12-4
CDR3nt: TGTGCCAGCAGTCCCCAGGGATACGAGCAGTACTTC
CDR3aa: CASSPQGYEQYF

abundance: -
d_gene: -
j_gene: TRBJ2-1
v_gene: TRBV6-1
CDR3nt: TGTGCCAGCAGTGAGAATTGGGGGGGCAACAATGAGCAGTTCTTC
CDR3aa: CASSENWGGNNEQFF

abundance: -
d_gene: -
j_gene: TRBJ1-4
v_gene: TRBV30
CDR3nt: TGTGCCTGGAGTGTACCTGGCGGAGGGCCTAATGAAAAACTGTTTTTT
CDR3aa: CAWSVPGGGPNEKLFF

abundance: -
d_gene: -
j_gene: TRBJ2-5
v_gene: TRBV19
CDR3nt: TGTGCCAGTAGTATGGTAGGCAGAACCAGGGAGACCCAGTACTTC
CDR3aa: CASSMVGRTRETQYF

abundance: -
d_gene: TRBD1
j_gene: TRBJ1-4
v_gene: TRBV20-1
CDR3nt: TGCAGTGCAGAGACAGGGGAAAAACTGTTTTTT
CDR3aa: CSAETGEKLFF

abundance: -
d_gene: TRBD2
j_gene: TRBJ2-7
v_gene: TRBV5-1
CDR3nt: TGCGCCAGCAGCGAACCCGGGACTAGCGTGTACGAGCAGTACTTC
CDR3aa: CASSEPGTSVYEQYF

abundance: -
d_gene: TRBD2
j_gene: TRBJ2-1
v_gene: TRBV7-9
CDR3nt: TGTGCCAGCAGCACAACCGGGACTAGCGGGAGTATGGCCTACAATGAGCAGTTCTTC
CDR3aa: CASSTTGTSGSMAYNEQFF

abundance: once
d_gene: -
j_gene: TRBJ2-7
v_gene: TRBV5-4
CDR3nt: TGTGCCAGCAGCTTGGCAGGAGGTCACACCTACGAGCAGTACTTC
CDR3aa: CASSLAGGHTYEQYF

abundance: -
d_gene: -
j_gene: TRBJ2-2
v_gene: TRBV29-1
CDR3nt: TGCAGCGTCCTAGCCTCTACCGGGGAGCTGTTTTTT
CDR3aa: CSVLASTGELFF

abundance: -
d_gene: -
j_gene: TRBJ2-7
v_gene: TRBV6-6
CDR3nt: TGTGCCAGCAGCCGGTCGGCAGGCGCTGAAATGACCGAGCAGTACTTC
CDR3aa: CASSRSAGAEMTEQYF

abundance: -
d_gene: TRBD2
j_gene: TRBJ2-7
v_gene: TRBV28
CDR3nt: TGTGCCGGGGGGGACGGGCGCTCCTACGAGCAGTACTTC
CDR3aa: CAGGDGRSYEQYF

abundance: -
d_gene: -
j_gene: TRBJ1-2
v_gene: TRBV28
CDR3nt: TGTGCCAGCAGTTTTGTCAGGAAAAACTATGGCTACACCTTC
CDR3aa: CASSFVRKNYGYTF

abundance: -
d_gene: -
j_gene: TRBJ2-3
v_gene: TRBV7-6
CDR3nt: TGTGCCAGCAGCTTAGCGTCGGGTCGACGCACAGATACGCAGTATTTT
CDR3aa: CASSLASGRRTDTQYF

abundance: -
d_gene: -
j_gene: TRBJ2-1
v_gene: TRBV12-5
CDR3nt: TGTGCTAGTTCCCGACTAGTTTTCCATGAGCAGTTCTTC
CDR3aa: CASSRLVFHEQFF

abundance: once
d_gene: -
j_gene: TRBJ2-3
v_gene: TRBV6-1
CDR3nt: TGTGCCAGCAGTGAAGCAGGGGTAGGGTGGGCTCAGCGCTATAGCACAGATACGCAGTATTTT
CDR3aa: CASSEAGVGWAQRYSTDTQYF

abundance: many
d_gene: TRBD1
j_gene: TRBJ2-1
v_gene: TRBV6-4
CDR3nt: TGTGCCAGCAGTGGGGACAGTCCCGATGAGCAGTTCTTC
CDR3aa: CASSGDSPDEQFF

abundance: -
d_gene: TRBD2
j_gene: TRBJ2-5
v_gene: TRBV6-5
CDR3nt: TGTGCCAGCGTCGGGGGGGTGAAAGAGACCCAGTACTTC
CDR3aa: CASVGGVKETQYF

abundance: -
d_gene: -
j_gene: TRBJ2-1
v_gene: TRBV2
CDR3nt: TGTGCCAGCAGTGGACCGGGTTCTATCTATGAGCAGTTCTTC
CDR3aa: CASSGPGSIYEQFF

abundance: -
d_gene: TRBD1
j_gene: TRBJ1-5
v_gene: TRBV5-4
CDR3nt: TGTGCCAGCAGTTTTGACAGGGCCCAGCCCCAGCATTTT
CDR3aa: CASSFDRAQPQHF